The next 30 T cell receptor beta chains were all read from a single sample in a study of blood T cell repertoires in COVID-19. The repertoire was sequenced with immunoSEQ multiplex PCR; TCRdb's copy has only in-frame clones and lacks some. This sample has under 85,000 clones, with roughly 86% found just once. Sample: peripheral blood. The receptors shown here come from a human donor in a cohort sampled during active COVID-19.

This chain connects TRBV5-1 to TRBJ2-3; the D is unclear. Trimming removed 0 bases at V and 2 bases at J, with 10 bases between. The CDR3 runs 15 residues. In germline, CDR1 is SGHRS, CDR2 YFSETQ. DNA of the CDR3: TGCGCCAGCAGCTTGGCCAGTGGTTCCACAGATACGCAGTATTTT. Amino acid sequence: CASSLASGSTDTQYF.

The chain is built from TRBV7-9 and TRBJ2-1, with D hard to call. V was cut by 2 bases and J by 1 base, with 9 bases left in between. This CDR3 region has 15 residues. Germline CDR1 SEHNR, CDR2 FQNEAQ (reference sequence). The CDR3 sequence: CASSLSLGSYNEQFF. The CDR3 bases are TGTGCCAGCAGCTTATCGCTAGGTTCCTACAATGAGCAGTTCTTC.

The V call is TRBV11-2, the J call TRBJ2-3, with 10 bases matching TRBD2. V was clipped by 8 bases and J by 1 base; unmatched bases: 15. Germline CDR1 SGHAT, CDR2 FQNNGV. The CDR3 has 18 amino acids. DNA of the CDR3: TGTGCCAGCCGGAGGGGGGCTAGCGGGGGCAAGGGCACAGATACGCAGTATTTT. Translation: CASRRGASGGKGTDTQYF.

The rearrangement uses TRBV4-1 and TRBJ2-1; 9 positions agree with TRBD1. Losses at the gene ends were 1 base for V and 2 bases for J; bases not matched to a gene: 6. This CDR3 is 17 amino acids long. The germline CDR1 and CDR2 sequences are MGHRA and YSYEKL. In nucleotides, the CDR3 is TGCGCCAGCAGCCAAGCACCTGGGACAGGGCCCTACAATGAGCAGTTCTTC. It translates to CASSQAPGTGPYNEQFF.

The rearrangement uses TRBV7-6 and TRBJ2-5; D may be TRBD2 (6 bases). The V and J ends lost 5 bases and 5 bases respectively, with 18 bases between them. This CDR3 comprises 15 residues. The germline CDR1 and CDR2 sequences are SGHVS and FNYEAQ. The CDR3 bases are TGTGCCAGCAGCGGGAGCGCTAGCGTGGGGGAGACCCAGTACTTC. Amino acid sequence: CASSGSASVGETQYF.

This chain connects TRBV19 to TRBJ2-2, with D tentatively TRBD1 (6 bases). The CDR3 totals 15 residues. The V gene's germline CDR1 is LNHDA and CDR2 SQIVND (reference sequence). V was trimmed by 3 bases and J by 1 base, leaving 9 bases between them. The CDR3 DNA reads TGTGCCAGTAGTATCCAGGGGCTGAACACCGGGGAGCTGTTTTTT. As protein: CASSIQGLNTGELFF.

J is TRBJ1-4 and V is TRBV30; 7 bases match TRBD1. Trimming cost V 0 bases and J 13 bases; bases outside gene matches: 8. The CDR3 covers 13 residues. CDR1 and CDR2 from the germline V gene are GTSNPN and SVGIG (reference sequence). The CDR3 DNA follows: TGTGCCTGGAGTGTACGTAGTCAGGGGGTACTGTTTTTT. Protein sequence: CAWSVRSQGVLFF.

This clone was detected only once. The gene calls are TRBV29-1 and TRBJ2-5, with a tentative D call TRBD1 (5 bases). From germline, CDR1 is SQVTM and CDR2 ANQGSEA. CDR3 length equals 12 residues. The germline V and J ends were trimmed by 2 bases and 4 bases, with 8 bases remaining between them. CDR3 residues: CSVEQGIETQYF. The CDR3, as DNA: TGCAGCGTTGAACAGGGTATAGAGACCCAGTACTTC.

The J gene is TRBJ2-1, the V gene TRBV28, with a tentative D call TRBD2 (6 bases). V was shortened by 5 bases and J by 9 bases, with 17 bases between the two germline ends. Germline V gene data show CDR1 as MDHEN and CDR2 as SYDVKM. This CDR3 is built from 14 residues. CDR3 amino acids: CASSVGMGRSEQFF. The CDR3 bases are TGTGCCAGCAGTGTCGGAATGGGGAGGAGTGAGCAGTTCTTC.

The CDR3 reads CASVTGTGPYEQYF. DNA of the CDR3: TGTGCCAGCGTCACCGGGACAGGCCCCTACGAGCAGTACTTC. V usage is TRBV7-2 and J usage is TRBJ2-7; 8 bases line up with TRBD1. Trimming cost V 8 bases and J 2 bases; bases outside gene matches: 8. This CDR3 has 14 amino acids. Germline assignment: CDR1 SGHTA and CDR2 FQGNSA.

The genes are TRBV4-2 and TRBJ1-4, with D unclear. Germline CDR1 and CDR2: LGHNA and YNFKEQ. Trimming pared 3 bases from V and 4 bases from J, leaving 18 bases between. The CDR3 runs to 17 residues. The CDR3 region is CASSHEENPIFNEKLFF. Written as DNA, the CDR3 is TGTGCCAGCAGCCATGAGGAAAACCCCATCTTTAATGAAAAACTGTTTTTT.

The CDR3 DNA reads TGTGCCATCAGTACGGGAGGAGGAAACACCATATATTTT. The encoded protein is CAISTGGGNTIYF. J is TRBJ1-3 and V is TRBV10-3, with D uncertain. The V gene lost 5 bases and the J gene lost 4 bases, with 9 bases spanning the gap. The germline gives CDR1 ENHRY, CDR2 SYGVKD. This CDR3 has 13 residues.

The chain combines TRBV5-1 with TRBJ2-2; D is undetermined. Germline CDR1 and CDR2: SGHRS and YFSETQ. This CDR3 region has 15 residues. Trimming removed 0 bases at V and 4 bases at J, with 10 bases between. The CDR3 DNA follows: TGCGCCAGCAGCTTGGCGTCGACTCCCACCGGGGAGCTGTTTTTT. It encodes CASSLASTPTGELFF.

In its sample, this clone was seen a few times. V gene TRBV5-1 combines with J gene TRBJ2-7, with 7 bases aligning to TRBD1. This CDR3 spans 15 amino acids. V lost 0 bases and J lost 7; bases outside the gene matches: 10. Germline lookup yields CDR1 SGHRS and CDR2 YFSETQ. CDR3 nucleotide sequence: TGCGCCAGCAGCTTGGGTGGGACAGACGTCGGGGAGCAGTACTTC. Residues: CASSLGGTDVGEQYF. The whole variable domain, remainder taken from reference TRBV5-1 and TRBJ2-7, is KAGVTQTPRYLIKTRGQQVTLSCSPISGHRSVSWYQQTPGQGLQFLFEYFSETQRNKGNFPGRFSGRQFSNSRSEMNVSTLELGDSALYLCASSLGGTDVGEQYFGPGTRLTVT.

The J gene is TRBJ1-2, the V gene TRBV5-6; 7 bases fit TRBD1. V lost 0 bases to trimming and J lost 1 base; unmatched junction nucleotides: 12. This CDR3 is 18 amino acids long. CDR1 is SGHDT and CDR2 is YYEEEE in the germline V gene. CDR3 coding DNA: TGTGCCAGCAGCTTGGGTACAGGGGATGCGCGGGTTAACTATGGCTACACCTTC. Translation gives CASSLGTGDARVNYGYTF.

The chain employs TRBV2 and TRBJ2-1, with TRBD1 as a possible D gene (6 bases). The CDR3 sequence is 15 residues long. V lost 9 bases, J lost 9 bases, and 24 bases lay in between. Per the germline V gene, CDR1 is SNHLY and CDR2 is FYNNEI. The CDR3 loop reads CASGQGSRTVGEQFF. The DNA of the CDR3 is TGTGCCAGTGGTCAGGGGAGTAGGACGGTAGGTGAGCAGTTCTTC.

V usage is TRBV20-1 and J usage is TRBJ1-1; weak D call: TRBD1 (6 bases). V was clipped by 3 bases and J by 4 bases, with 15 bases between them. There are 14 residues in the CDR3. CDR1 DFQATT and CDR2 SNEGSKA come from the germline V gene (reference sequence). The CDR3 is CSASLQGKGTEAFF. The CDR3 DNA sequence: TGCAGTGCTAGTTTACAGGGTAAGGGCACTGAAGCTTTCTTT.

J is TRBJ1-6 and V is TRBV27, with TRBD1 matching 7 bases. Germline V gives CDR1 MNHEY, CDR2 SMNVEV (reference sequence). J gave up 8 bases and V 0 bases, and 4 bases lay outside the gene matches. The CDR3 runs to 15 residues. CDR3 region: CASSLSRGAYSPLHF. DNA of the CDR3: TGTGCCAGCAGTTTATCCAGGGGGGCTTATTCACCCCTCCACTTT.

The rearrangement uses TRBV29-1 and TRBJ1-2; D remains unclear. The CDR3 sequence is 18 residues long. V lost 6 bases and J lost 2, with 28 bases in between. In germline, CDR1 is SQVTM, CDR2 ANQGSEA. CDR3 in DNA: TGCAGCGTCGTGGGAGCTGGGGTCCTCCCCGAACTAAACTATGGCTACACCTTC. Protein: CSVVGAGVLPELNYGYTF.

The rearrangement uses TRBV7-2 and TRBJ2-7, with 10 positions matching TRBD2. The germline CDR1 and CDR2 sequences are SGHTA and FQGNSA. Unmatched junction bases numbered 10, after V lost 5 bases and J lost 3 bases. This CDR3 has 16 amino acids. The CDR3 DNA sequence: TGTGCCAGCAGCCCCATTAGCGGGGGGAACCTCTACGAGCAGTACTTC. This translates into CASSPISGGNLYEQYF.

The V call is TRBV9, the J call TRBJ1-2; TRBD1 aligns across 7 bases. Germline CDR1 and CDR2: SGDLS and YYNGEE. This CDR3 spans 14 amino acids. J lost 4 bases, V lost 0 bases, and 3 bases had no gene match. The CDR3 sequence: CASSVVDRAYGYTF. The DNA for the CDR3 is TGTGCCAGCAGCGTAGTAGACAGGGCCTATGGCTACACCTTC.

The chain combines TRBV15 with TRBJ2-3, with D uncertain. Trimming left V 5 bases short and J 6 bases short, with 15 bases between. Germline V gene data show CDR1 as LNHNV and CDR2 as YYDKDF (reference sequence). The CDR3 extends over 14 amino acids. The CDR3, as DNA: TGTGCCACCAGCCAAGACAAGGCGTCCGATACGCAGTATTTT. Protein: CATSQDKASDTQYF. Filled out from reference TRBV15 and TRBJ2-3, the complete variable domain reads DAMVIQNPRYQVTQFGKPVTLSCSQTLNHNVMYWYQQKSSQAPKLLFHYYDKDFNNEADTPDNFQSRRPNTSFCFLDIRSPGLGDTAMYLCATSQDKASDTQYFGPGTRLTVL.

The rearrangement links TRBV15 to TRBJ1-4, with a tentative D call TRBD1 (5 bases). The CDR3 totals 15 residues. In germline, CDR1 is LNHNV, CDR2 YYDKDF (reference sequence). V was shortened by 0 bases and J by 2 bases, with 7 bases between the two germline ends. CDR3 in amino acids: CATSRDPGTNEKLFF. The CDR3 DNA is TGTGCCACCAGCAGAGATCCAGGGACTAATGAAAAACTGTTTTTT.

J is TRBJ1-3 and V is TRBV11-2, with D perhaps matching TRBD1 (6 bases). The CDR3 is 17 amino acids. Per germline, CDR1 SGHAT and CDR2 FQNNGV. Trimming left V 1 base short and J 0 bases short, with 13 bases between. Here the CDR3 reads CASSLVGGRISGNTIYF. CDR3 DNA: TGTGCCAGCAGCTTAGTGGGGGGGCGCATCTCTGGAAACACCATATATTTT.

This sequence joins TRBV7-2 and TRBJ2-3; TRBD2 agrees at 8 bases. Germline V gene lookup returns CDR1 SGHTA and CDR2 FQGNSA. The CDR3 length is 15 residues. V shed 5 bases and J 3 bases; nucleotides not matched to a gene: 7. The chain's CDR3 is CASSPQGLVTDTQYF. The CDR3 DNA follows: TGTGCCAGCAGCCCTCAGGGACTAGTGACAGATACGCAGTATTTT.

The rearrangement uses TRBV7-8 and TRBJ2-1, with 10 nucleotides matching TRBD2. The germline CDR1 and CDR2 sequences are SGHVS and FQNEAQ. The V segment lost 4 bases and the J segment 4 bases; nucleotides outside the gene matches: 4. CDR3 length: 15 residues. The CDR3 reads CASSSGLAEYNEQFF. CDR3 coding DNA: TGTGCCAGCAGCTCCGGACTAGCGGAATACAATGAGCAGTTCTTC.

This clone has a single count. The gene calls are TRBV28 and TRBJ1-1; TRBD1 aligns across 7 bases. With 4 bases clipped from V and 0 bases from J, the junction kept 2 bases outside the gene matches. Germline V CDR1 and CDR2: MDHEN, SYDVKM. This CDR3 is built from 14 residues. CDR3 residues: CASSSTGMNTEAFF. In nucleotides, the CDR3 is TGTGCCAGCAGTTCGACAGGGATGAACACTGAAGCTTTCTTT.

The count of this clone is one. The rearrangement links TRBV4-3 to TRBJ2-1; 12 bases map to TRBD1. V gave up 2 bases and J gave up 6 bases; unmatched junction bases: 5. Germline CDR1 LGHNA, CDR2 YSLEER. This CDR3 is built from 16 residues. The CDR3 spells CASSQIAGQGANEQFF. Here the CDR3 DNA reads TGCGCCAGCAGCCAAATTGCGGGACAGGGGGCCAATGAGCAGTTCTTC.

The V and J genes are TRBV12-3 or TRBV12-4 and TRBJ2-5, with D tentatively TRBD1 (5 bases). This CDR3 region has 13 residues. V lost 6 bases and J 4 bases, leaving 12 bases between the germline ends. The CDR3 reads CASSRGRGETQYF. In DNA, the CDR3 is TGTGCCAGCAGCCGAGGAAGGGGAGAGACCCAGTACTTC.

The chain is built from TRBV5-1 and TRBJ1-1, with TRBD1 identical over 8 bases. The V gene's germline CDR1 is SGHRS and CDR2 YFSETQ. The CDR3 covers 17 residues. J lost 3 bases, V lost 5 bases, and 15 bases had no gene match. The CDR3 reads CASRPQLTGGGDTEAFF. The CDR3, as DNA: TGCGCCAGCAGACCCCAACTCACAGGGGGAGGGGACACTGAAGCTTTCTTT. Full variable domain (rest looked up from reference TRBV5-1 and TRBJ1-1): KAGVTQTPRYLIKTRGQQVTLSCSPISGHRSVSWYQQTPGQGLQFLFEYFSETQRNKGNFPGRFSGRQFSNSRSEMNVSTLELGDSALYLCASRPQLTGGGDTEAFFGQGTRLTVV.